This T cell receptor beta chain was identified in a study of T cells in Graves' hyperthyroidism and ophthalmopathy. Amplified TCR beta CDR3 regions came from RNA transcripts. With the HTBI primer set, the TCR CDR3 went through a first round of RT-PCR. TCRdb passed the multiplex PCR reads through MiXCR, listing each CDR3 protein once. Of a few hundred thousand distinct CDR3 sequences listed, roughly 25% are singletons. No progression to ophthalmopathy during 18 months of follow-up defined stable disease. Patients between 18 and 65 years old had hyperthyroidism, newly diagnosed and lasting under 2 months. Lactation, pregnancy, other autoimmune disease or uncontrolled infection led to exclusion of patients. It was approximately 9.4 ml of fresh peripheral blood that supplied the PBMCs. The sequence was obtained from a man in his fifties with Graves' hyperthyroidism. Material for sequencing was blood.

As DNA, the CDR3 is TGCGCCAGCAGCTTGGCGGATAACTATGGCTACACCTTC. This gives the protein CASSLADNYGYTF. V gene TRBV5-1 combines with J gene TRBJ1-2; D not resolved. V was clipped by 0 bases and J by 1 base, with 4 bases between them. CDR3 size: 13 residues. The V gene's germline CDR1 is SGHRS and CDR2 YFSETQ.